This is a list of T cell receptor beta chains from one sample in a study of identical twins. TCRdb redid the calling of the 5' RACE reads with MiXCR, one entry per CDR3 protein. The sample carries 500,000 to 700,000 distinct CDR3 sequences, about 7.6% recorded once. These data were likewise used in another study, on yellow fever vaccine responses in identical twins.

The sample comprised PBMCs. These receptors all stem from a woman aged 18-30 years in good health. Both conserved end residues are part of each CDR3. The D gene is left open where the match is weak. A clone size is listed for some rows: how often the clone was seen (once, few, many), or a class if it is expanded.

size | J | V | D | DNA | CDR3
- | TRBJ2-3 | TRBV5-1 | TRBD2 | TGCGCCAGCAGCTTGGCCAAGCTACTAGCGGGAGGCGAAGAAGATACGCAGTATTTT | CASSLAKLLAGGEEDTQYF
many | TRBJ2-7 | TRBV27 | - | TGTGCCAGCTCGTGGGGCAGCTTATACGAGCAGTACTTC | CASSWGSLYEQYF
many | TRBJ2-2 | TRBV20-1 | TRBD2 | TGCAGTGCTACTAGCGGGAGAGGTACCGGGGAGCTGTTTTTT | CSATSGRGTGELFF
- | TRBJ2-1 | TRBV7-9 | - | TGTGCGAGCAGGTGGGAAGCCGATGAGCAGTTCTTC | CASRWEADEQFF
- | TRBJ2-7 | TRBV6-5 | TRBD1 | TGTGCCAGCAGTTACGGGTGGACAGGGGCCTTCTACGAGCAGTACTTC | CASSYGWTGAFYEQYF
- | TRBJ2-1 | TRBV7-2 | - | TGTGCCAGCAGCGCCGCCGGGGGTTCCAATGAGCAGTTCTTC | CASSAAGGSNEQFF
few | TRBJ2-7 | TRBV29-1 | TRBD2 | TGCAGCGTTGAAGTGACTAGCGCTTCCTACGAGCAGTACTTC | CSVEVTSASYEQYF
many | TRBJ2-5 | TRBV24-1 | TRBD1 | TGTGCCACCAGCACAGGGGGCGAAGAGACCCAGTACTTC | CATSTGGEETQYF
- | TRBJ2-6 | TRBV7-9 | - | TGTGCCAGCAGCCCAATGGGCTCTGGGGCCAACGTCCTGACTTTC | CASSPMGSGANVLTF
- | TRBJ2-5 | TRBV28 | - | TGTGCCAGCAGTCCCCCAATGGGGGCCGGCAGGTACCAAGAGACCCAGTACTTC | CASSPPMGAGRYQETQYF
few | TRBJ2-5 | TRBV10-3 | - | TGTGCCATCAGAGGGACCGGCGGAGAGACCCAGTACTTC | CAIRGTGGETQYF
- | TRBJ2-3 | TRBV27 | TRBD2 | TGTGCCAGCAGTTTGGGAGGGCGGGGCCCCACGTATACGCAGTATTTT | CASSLGGRGPTYTQYF
few | TRBJ1-3 | TRBV6-5 | - | TGTGCCAGCAGTTATGCTCCGGGAAACACCATATATTTT | CASSYAPGNTIYF
many | TRBJ2-3 | TRBV5-1 | - | TGCGCCAGCAGCTTGAAGCCAGATACGCAGTATTTT | CASSLKPDTQYF
few | TRBJ2-7 | TRBV29-1 | - | TGCAGCGTTGAATTGGAATCTGACGGCTACGAGCAGTACTTC | CSVELESDGYEQYF
few | TRBJ2-6 | TRBV20-1 | TRBD2 | TGCAGTGCTAGAGCCCTAGCGGCTTTTAGCTCTGGGGCCAACGTCCTGACTTTC | CSARALAAFSSGANVLTF